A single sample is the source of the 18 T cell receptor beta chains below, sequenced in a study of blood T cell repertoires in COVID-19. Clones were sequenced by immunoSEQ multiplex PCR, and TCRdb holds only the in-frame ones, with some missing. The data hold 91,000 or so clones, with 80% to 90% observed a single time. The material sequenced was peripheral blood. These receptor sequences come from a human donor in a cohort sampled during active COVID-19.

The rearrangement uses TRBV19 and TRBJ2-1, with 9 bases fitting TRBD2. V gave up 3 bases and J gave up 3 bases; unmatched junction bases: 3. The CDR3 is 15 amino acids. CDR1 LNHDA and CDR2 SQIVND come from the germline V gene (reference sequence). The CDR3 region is CASSIEAGGYNEQFF. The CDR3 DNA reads TGTGCCAGTAGTATTGAAGCGGGGGGCTACAATGAGCAGTTCTTC. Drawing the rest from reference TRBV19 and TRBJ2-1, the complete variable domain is DGGITQSPKYLFRKEGQNVTLSCEQNLNHDAMYWYRQDPGQGLRLIYYSQIVNDFQKGDIAEGYSVSREKKESFPLTVTSAQKNPTAFYLCASSIEAGGYNEQFFGPGTRLTVL.

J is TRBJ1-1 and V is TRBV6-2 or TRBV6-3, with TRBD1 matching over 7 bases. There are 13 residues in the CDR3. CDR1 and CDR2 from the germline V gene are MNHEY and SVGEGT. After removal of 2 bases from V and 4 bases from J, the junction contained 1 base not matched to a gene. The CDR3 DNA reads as TGTGCCAGCAGTTACGCAGGGGGCACTGAAGCTTTCTTT. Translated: CASSYAGGTEAFF.

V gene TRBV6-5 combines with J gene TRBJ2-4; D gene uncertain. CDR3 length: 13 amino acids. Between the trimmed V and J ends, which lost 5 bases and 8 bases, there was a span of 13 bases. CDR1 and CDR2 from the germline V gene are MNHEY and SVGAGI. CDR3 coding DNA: TGTGCCAGCAGTACCGCCAGAGGCTACATTCAGTACTTC. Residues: CASSTARGYIQYF.

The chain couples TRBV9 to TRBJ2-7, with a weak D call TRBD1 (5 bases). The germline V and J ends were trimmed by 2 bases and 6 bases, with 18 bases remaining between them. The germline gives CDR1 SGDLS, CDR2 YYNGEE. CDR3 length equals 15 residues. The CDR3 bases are TGTGCCAGCAGCGTCACCGCAGGGCGACAGTTCGAGCAGTACTTC. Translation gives CASSVTAGRQFEQYF.

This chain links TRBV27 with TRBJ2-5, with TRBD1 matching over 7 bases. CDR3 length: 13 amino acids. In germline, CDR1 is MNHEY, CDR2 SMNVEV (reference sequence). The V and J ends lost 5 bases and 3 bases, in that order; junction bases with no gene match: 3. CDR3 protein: CASSPDREETQYF. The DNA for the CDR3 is TGTGCCAGCAGTCCCGACAGGGAAGAGACCCAGTACTTC.

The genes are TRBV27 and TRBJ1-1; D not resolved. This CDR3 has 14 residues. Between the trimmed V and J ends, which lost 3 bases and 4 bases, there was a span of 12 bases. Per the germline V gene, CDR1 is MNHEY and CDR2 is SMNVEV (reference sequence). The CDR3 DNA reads TGTGCCAGCAGTTTCGCCGTGGGCTTCACTGAAGCTTTCTTT. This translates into CASSFAVGFTEAFF.

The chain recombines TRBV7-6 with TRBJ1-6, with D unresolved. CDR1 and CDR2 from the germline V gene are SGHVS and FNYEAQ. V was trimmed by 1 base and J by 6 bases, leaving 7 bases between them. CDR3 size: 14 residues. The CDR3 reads CASSLGQVNSPLHF. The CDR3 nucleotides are TGTGCCAGCAGCTTAGGGCAGGTTAATTCACCCCTCCACTTT.

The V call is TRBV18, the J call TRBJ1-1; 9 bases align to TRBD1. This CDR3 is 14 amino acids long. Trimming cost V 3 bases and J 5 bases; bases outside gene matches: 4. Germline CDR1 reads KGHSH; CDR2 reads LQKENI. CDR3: CASSPGQGRTEAFF. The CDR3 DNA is TGTGCCAGCTCACCCGGACAGGGGAGGACTGAAGCTTTCTTT.

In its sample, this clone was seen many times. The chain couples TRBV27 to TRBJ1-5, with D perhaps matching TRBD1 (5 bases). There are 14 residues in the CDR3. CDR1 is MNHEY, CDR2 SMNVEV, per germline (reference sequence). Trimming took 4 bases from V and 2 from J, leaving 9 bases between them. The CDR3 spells CASSSLRGNQPQHF. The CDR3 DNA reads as TGTGCCAGCAGTTCCCTCAGGGGCAATCAGCCCCAGCATTTT.

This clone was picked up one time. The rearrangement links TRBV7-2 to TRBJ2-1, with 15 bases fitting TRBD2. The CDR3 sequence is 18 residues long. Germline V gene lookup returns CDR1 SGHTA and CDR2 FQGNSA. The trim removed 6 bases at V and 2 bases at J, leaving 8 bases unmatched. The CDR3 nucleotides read TGTGCCAGCAGTTCACAGGGACTAGCGGGAGGTACCTACAATGAGCAGTTCTTC. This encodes CASSSQGLAGGTYNEQFF.

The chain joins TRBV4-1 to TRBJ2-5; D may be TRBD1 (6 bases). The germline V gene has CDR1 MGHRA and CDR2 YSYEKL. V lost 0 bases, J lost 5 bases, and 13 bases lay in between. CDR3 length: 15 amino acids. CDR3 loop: CASSQDGSGVETQYF. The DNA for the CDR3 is TGCGCCAGCAGCCAAGATGGGTCAGGGGTTGAGACCCAGTACTTC.

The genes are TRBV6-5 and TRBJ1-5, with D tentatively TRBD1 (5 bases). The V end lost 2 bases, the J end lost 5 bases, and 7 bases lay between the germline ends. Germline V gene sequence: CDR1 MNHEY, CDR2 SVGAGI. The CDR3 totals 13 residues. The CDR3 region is CASSYNRYQPQHF. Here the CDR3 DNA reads TGTGCCAGCAGTTACAACAGGTATCAGCCCCAGCATTTT.

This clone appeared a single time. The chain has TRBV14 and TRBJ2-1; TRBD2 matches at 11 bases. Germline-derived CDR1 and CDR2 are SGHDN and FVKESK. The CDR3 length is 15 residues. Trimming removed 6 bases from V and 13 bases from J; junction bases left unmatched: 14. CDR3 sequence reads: CASSTLAGESLRQFF. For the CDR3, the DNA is TGTGCCAGCAGTACACTAGCGGGAGAATCGTTAAGACAGTTCTTC.

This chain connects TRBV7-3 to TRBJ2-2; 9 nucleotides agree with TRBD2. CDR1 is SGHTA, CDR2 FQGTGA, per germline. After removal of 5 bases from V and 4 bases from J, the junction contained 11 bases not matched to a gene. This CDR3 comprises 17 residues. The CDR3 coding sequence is TGTGCCAGCAGCCCGGGAGCTAGCGGGGTAGCCACCGGGGAGCTGTTTTTT. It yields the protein CASSPGASGVATGELFF.

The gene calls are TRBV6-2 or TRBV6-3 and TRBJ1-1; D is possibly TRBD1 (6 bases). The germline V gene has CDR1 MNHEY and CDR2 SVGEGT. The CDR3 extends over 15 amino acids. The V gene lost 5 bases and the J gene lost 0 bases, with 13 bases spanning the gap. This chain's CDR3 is CASSQDRSLNTEAFF. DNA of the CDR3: TGTGCCAGCAGTCAAGACAGGTCTCTGAACACTGAAGCTTTCTTT.

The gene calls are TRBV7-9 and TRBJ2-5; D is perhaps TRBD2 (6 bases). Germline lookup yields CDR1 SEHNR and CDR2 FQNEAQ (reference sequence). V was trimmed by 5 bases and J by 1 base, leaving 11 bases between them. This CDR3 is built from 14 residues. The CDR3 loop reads CASSRSGIQETQYF. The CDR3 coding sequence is TGTGCCAGCAGCCGTAGCGGAATCCAAGAGACCCAGTACTTC.

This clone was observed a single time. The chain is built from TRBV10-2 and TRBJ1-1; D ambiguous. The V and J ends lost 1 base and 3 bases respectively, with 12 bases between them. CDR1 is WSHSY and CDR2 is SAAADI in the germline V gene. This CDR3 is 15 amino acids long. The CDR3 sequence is CASSEYGGSYTEAFF. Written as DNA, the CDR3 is TGCGCCAGCAGTGAGTATGGTGGCAGTTACACTGAAGCTTTCTTT.

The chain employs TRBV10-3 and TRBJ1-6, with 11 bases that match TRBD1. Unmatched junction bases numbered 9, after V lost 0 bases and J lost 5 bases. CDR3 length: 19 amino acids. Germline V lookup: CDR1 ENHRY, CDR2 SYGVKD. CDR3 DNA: TGTGCCATCAGTGAGTCAATGGGACAGGGGGGTGCCGATAATTCACCCCTCCACTTT. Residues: CAISESMGQGGADNSPLHF.